Following are 21 T cell receptor beta chains from one sample sequenced in a study of metastatic and nonmetastatic thyroid tumors. TCRdb re-called the PCR reads through MiXCR. The repertoire holds 15,000 or so clones, with 29% as singletons. No patient received treatment before thyroid surgery. Source material: blood. These receptor sequences come from a female donor with papillary thyroid cancer or a benign thyroid nodule (not recorded which). Some clones in this sample may be carry-over from other donors' samples.

This sequence joins TRBV27 and TRBJ2-7; 9 positions agree with TRBD2. V lost 7 bases, J lost 6 bases, and 10 bases stayed unmatched. Germline V gene sequence: CDR1 MNHEY, CDR2 SMNVEV (reference sequence). This CDR3 is 14 amino acids long. CDR3 DNA sequence: TGTGCCAGCAAGTCAGCGGGAGGTTCCCTCGAGCAGTACTTC. Translating gives CASKSAGGSLEQYF.

Judged by abundance, this clone is medium-sized. The DNA for the CDR3 is TGTGCCAGCAGTATAACTAGCGGGAGAGAAAATGAGCAGTTCTTC. Amino acids: CASSITSGRENEQFF. The chain employs TRBV2 and TRBJ2-1; TRBD2 matches 11 bases. J gave up 7 bases and V 5 bases, and 7 bases lay outside the gene matches. Germline CDR1 is SNHLY and CDR2 is FYNNEI. The CDR3 covers 15 residues.

V and J are TRBV6-2 or TRBV6-3 and TRBJ2-3; the D is unclear. There are 11 residues in the CDR3. Trimming stripped 2 bases from V and 4 bases from J, with 1 base between. Germline CDR1 is MNHEY and CDR2 is SVGEGT. The CDR3 loop is CASSYPDTQYF. The CDR3 DNA reads as TGTGCCAGCAGTTACCCAGATACGCAGTATTTT.

The chain joins TRBV6-2 or TRBV6-3 to TRBJ2-2; weak D call: TRBD2 (5 bases). V gave up 10 bases and J gave up 5 bases, with 17 bases separating them. This CDR3 is 14 amino acids long. The germline gives CDR1 MNHEY, CDR2 SVGEGT. The CDR3 reads CANKPGLNTGELFF. CDR3 bases: TGTGCCAACAAACCGGGATTAAATACCGGGGAGCTGTTTTTT.

This clone counts as medium-sized. The V call is TRBV20-1, the J call TRBJ1-1, with D uncertain. This CDR3 region has 12 residues. The V end was cut by 2 bases, the J end by 1 base, with 5 bases between. Germline CDR1 DFQATT, CDR2 SNEGSKA (reference sequence). CDR3 bases: TGCAGTGCTAGACAGACGAACACTGAAGCTTTCTTT. Protein: CSARQTNTEAFF.

This clone was counted ten times or more. A much larger clone differs by one base, so this may be a read error. The DNA of the CDR3 is TGTGCCAGCAGCTCGGGGCCGGGACGGGGTTACAATGAGCAGTTCTTC. The encoded protein is CASSSGPGRGYNEQFF. V usage is TRBV7-9 and J usage is TRBJ2-1; either TRBD1 or TRBD2 may supply D (5 bases each). Trimming took off 4 bases at V and 4 bases at J, with 17 bases between the two ends. The CDR3 loop spans 16 amino acids. The germline gives CDR1 SEHNR, CDR2 FQNEAQ (reference sequence).

This clone is classed as medium-sized. The chain carries TRBV6-1 and TRBJ2-1, with 12 nucleotides matching TRBD2. The germline V gene encodes CDR1 MNHNS and CDR2 SASEGT. The CDR3 contains 15 residues. V lost 7 bases and J lost 7; bases outside the gene matches: 8. The CDR3 region is CASTWTSGNGNEQFF. The DNA of the CDR3 is TGTGCCAGCACCTGGACTAGCGGGAATGGAAATGAGCAGTTCTTC.

This clone qualifies as medium-sized (0.01 to 0.1%). The V and J genes are TRBV10-2 and TRBJ1-6; D uncertain. From germline, CDR1 is WSHSY and CDR2 SAAADI. V gave up 0 bases and J gave up 6 bases, with 12 bases separating them. The CDR3 extends over 16 amino acids. CDR3: CASSESGGWGNSPLHF. In DNA, the CDR3 is TGCGCCAGCAGTGAGTCGGGAGGGTGGGGTAATTCACCCCTCCACTTT.

The chain links TRBV6-1 to TRBJ1-2; D ambiguous. Trimming removed 5 bases from V and 8 bases from J, with 9 bases in between. CDR1 MNHNS and CDR2 SASEGT come from the germline V gene. CDR3 size: 11 residues. The CDR3 DNA reads as TGTGCCAGCAGTCTCGGCTGGGGCTACACCTTC. Encoded protein: CASSLGWGYTF.

This clone was found a few times. The chain recombines TRBV27 with TRBJ2-7; 8 bases line up with TRBD1. V trimming: 11 bases; J trimming: 3 bases; junction bases outside the gene matches: 6. CDR3 length: 12 residues. Per the germline V gene, CDR1 is MNHEY and CDR2 is SMNVEV (reference sequence). CDR3: CAVNGTGYEQYF. DNA for the CDR3: TGTGCCGTTAACGGGACAGGCTACGAGCAGTACTTC.

This clone was seen a few times. This rearrangement joins TRBV28 to TRBJ1-1, with a possible D match to TRBD1 (5 bases). The length of the CDR3 is 11 residues. Germline V gives CDR1 MDHEN, CDR2 SYDVKM. With 6 bases removed from V and 8 bases from J, the gap between germline ends came to 10 bases. In nucleotides, the CDR3 is TGTGCCAGCAGGGGACGGCCAGAAGCTTTCTTT. It is translated as CASRGRPEAFF.

Judged by abundance, this clone is medium-sized. V is TRBV9 and J is TRBJ2-1, with D possibly matching TRBD2 (6 bases). Per germline, CDR1 SGDLS and CDR2 YYNGEE. The V end lost 0 bases, the J end lost 0 bases, and 7 bases lay between the germline ends. This CDR3 comprises 15 residues. This CDR3 reads CASSVGGDSYNEQFF. The CDR3 DNA reads as TGTGCCAGCAGCGTAGGGGGGGACTCCTACAATGAGCAGTTCTTC. Based on the CDR3 plus reference TRBV9 and TRBJ2-1, the full variable domain is DSGVTQTPKHLITATGQRVTLRCSPRSGDLSVYWYQQSLDQGLQFLIQYYNGEERAKGNILERFSAQQFPDLHSELNLSSLELGDSALYFCASSVGGDSYNEQFFGPGTRLTVL.

This clone was recorded only once. Relative to the germline gene, one junction end is altered; a read error may explain this. The chain is built from TRBV20-1 and TRBJ2-1; TRBD2 matches 9 bases. The CDR3 is 16 residues long. Germline CDR1 reads DFQATT; CDR2 reads SNEGSKA (reference sequence). CDR3 in amino acids: CSVRRRGGRAYNEQFF. The CDR3, as DNA: TGCAGTGTTAGAAGGCGGGGCGGGAGGGCATACAATGAGCAGTTCTTC.

This clone was counted at least ten times. The chain combines TRBV9 with TRBJ2-5; 13 nucleotides match TRBD2. Losses at the gene ends were 3 bases for V and 4 bases for J; bases not matched to a gene: 3. The CDR3 is 15 amino acids. Germline V gene sequence: CDR1 SGDLS, CDR2 YYNGEE. The CDR3 coding sequence is TGTGCCAGCAGCGCCACTAGCGGGGGGGCAGAGACCCAGTACTTC. Its translation is CASSATSGGAETQYF.

By its share, this clone is medium-sized. The rearrangement links TRBV30 to TRBJ1-5; 7 bases map to TRBD1. This CDR3 comprises 13 residues. The V gene's germline CDR1 is GTSNPN and CDR2 SVGIG (reference sequence). The junction had 0 bases not matched to a gene; V was cut back by 0 bases and J by 4 bases. The CDR3 nucleotides read TGTGCCTGGAGTGTACAGGGGAATCAGCCCCAGCATTTT. It is translated as CAWSVQGNQPQHF.

A word on this clone: One junction end does not reproduce the germline sequence, and a read error may be involved. The V and J genes are TRBV28 and TRBJ2-7, with 8 bases matching TRBD1. The CDR3 spans 15 residues. CDR1 MDHEN and CDR2 SYDVKM come from the germline V gene. CDR3 loop: CASSFVRGRSYERYF. The DNA of the CDR3 is TGTGCCAGCAGTTTTGTCAGGGGGCGTTCCTACGAGCGGTACTTC.

The chain joins TRBV6-6 to TRBJ1-2; 9 nucleotides align to TRBD1. The V and J ends lost 0 bases and 7 bases, in that order; junction bases with no gene match: 6. CDR3 length: 15 amino acids. The germline V gene encodes CDR1 MNHNY and CDR2 SVGAGI (reference sequence). DNA of the CDR3: TGTGCCAGCAGTTACTCGACACAGGGGGCGCTTGGCTACACCTTC. Its translation is CASSYSTQGALGYTF.

By frequency in the sample, this clone is medium-sized. The V and J genes are TRBV2 and TRBJ1-2; D unresolved. V gave up 5 bases and J gave up 7 bases, with 8 bases separating them. Germline CDR1 reads SNHLY; CDR2 reads FYNNEI. The CDR3 runs 11 residues. CDR3 coding DNA: TGTGCCAGCAGTCATCATCCTGGCTACACCTTC. Protein product: CASSHHPGYTF.

Notes on this clone: One end of the junction does not line up with germline, which may come from a read error. The rearrangement joins TRBV12-3 or TRBV12-4 to TRBJ2-3; no clear D gene. This CDR3 is 14 amino acids long. CDR3 DNA sequence: TGTGCCGGCAGCCCTACAGTGGTTGCAGATACGCAGTATTTT. The encoded protein is CAGSPTVVADTQYF.

The V gene is TRBV11-3, the J gene TRBJ2-2; D is perhaps TRBD1 (5 bases). Trimming took 1 base from V and 2 from J, leaving 11 bases between them. The CDR3 totals 16 residues. The germline V gene has CDR1 SGHNT and CDR2 YENEEA. The CDR3 loop is CASSLGLGHNTGELFF. CDR3 in DNA: TGTGCCAGCAGCTTAGGTTTAGGACATAACACCGGGGAGCTGTTTTTT.

The chain recombines TRBV4-2 with TRBJ2-2; D may be TRBD1 or TRBD2 (5 bases each). In germline, CDR1 is LGHNA, CDR2 YNFKEQ. This CDR3 contains 15 residues. V dropped 4 bases and J dropped 1 base, with 10 bases sitting between them. CDR3: CASSPRDLNTGELFF. DNA for the CDR3: TGTGCCAGCAGCCCCCGGGACCTGAACACCGGGGAGCTGTTTTTT.